This T cell receptor (beta chain) was sequenced for a study of blood T cell repertoires in COVID-19. The table came from immunoSEQ multiplex PCR; TCRdb's copy has only in-frame clones and leaves some out. The sample has over 250,000 clones, 85% to 90% seen once. V shed 4 bases and J shed 0 bases, with 12 bases lying between them. There are 15 residues in the CDR3. Germline CDR1 is SGHVS and CDR2 is FQNEAQ. The clonotype originates from a woman in her thirties or forties who had recovered from COVID-19. The gene calls are TRBV7-8 and TRBJ1-2, with D perhaps matching TRBD1 (5 bases). Material: peripheral blood. The CDR3 spells CASSYHAGANYGYTF. The CDR3 nucleotides are TGTGCCAGCAGCTACCACGCGGGGGCTAACTATGGCTACACCTTC.